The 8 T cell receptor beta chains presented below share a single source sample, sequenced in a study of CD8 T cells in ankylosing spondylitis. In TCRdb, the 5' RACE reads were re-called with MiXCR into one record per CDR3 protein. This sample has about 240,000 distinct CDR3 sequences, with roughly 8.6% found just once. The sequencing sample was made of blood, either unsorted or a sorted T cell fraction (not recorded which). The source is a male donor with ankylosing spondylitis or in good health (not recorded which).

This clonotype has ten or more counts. In DNA, the CDR3 is TGTGCCAGTAGTATAGTGCAGGGTGCTAACTATGGCTACACCTTC. Residues: CASSIVQGANYGYTF. The chain couples TRBV19 to TRBJ1-2; a weak D match, TRBD1 (5 bases). The V and J ends lost 1 base and 0 bases respectively, with 9 bases between them. This CDR3 comprises 15 residues. The V gene's germline CDR1 is LNHDA and CDR2 SQIVND (reference sequence). The entire variable domain, with the rest obtained from reference TRBV19 and TRBJ1-2, is as follows: DGGITQSPKYLFRKEGQNVTLSCEQNLNHDAMYWYRQDPGQGLRLIYYSQIVNDFQKGDIAEGYSVSREKKESFPLTVTSAQKNPTAFYLCASSIVQGANYGYTFGSGTRLTVV.

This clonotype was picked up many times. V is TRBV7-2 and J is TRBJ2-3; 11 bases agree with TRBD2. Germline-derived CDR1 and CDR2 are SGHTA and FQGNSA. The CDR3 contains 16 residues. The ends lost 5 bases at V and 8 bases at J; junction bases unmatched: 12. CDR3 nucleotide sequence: TGTGCCAGCAGCAGAGGGACTAGCGGAGAAATGGGTACGCAGTATTTT. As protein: CASSRGTSGEMGTQYF.

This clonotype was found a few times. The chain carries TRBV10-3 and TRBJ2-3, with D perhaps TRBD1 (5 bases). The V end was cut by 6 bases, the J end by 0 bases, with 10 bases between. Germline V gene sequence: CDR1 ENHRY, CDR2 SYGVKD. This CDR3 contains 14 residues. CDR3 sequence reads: CAIRQAQSTDTQYF. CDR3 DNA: TGTGCCATCAGACAGGCCCAAAGCACAGATACGCAGTATTTT.

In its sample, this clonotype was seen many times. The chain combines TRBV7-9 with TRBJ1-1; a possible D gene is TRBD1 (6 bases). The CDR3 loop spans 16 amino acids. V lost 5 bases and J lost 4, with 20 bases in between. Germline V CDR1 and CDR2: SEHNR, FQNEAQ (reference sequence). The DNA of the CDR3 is TGTGCCAGCAGCCCGCCTGGAGGGGGTAGTAGCACTGAAGCTTTCTTT. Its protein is CASSPPGGGSSTEAFF.

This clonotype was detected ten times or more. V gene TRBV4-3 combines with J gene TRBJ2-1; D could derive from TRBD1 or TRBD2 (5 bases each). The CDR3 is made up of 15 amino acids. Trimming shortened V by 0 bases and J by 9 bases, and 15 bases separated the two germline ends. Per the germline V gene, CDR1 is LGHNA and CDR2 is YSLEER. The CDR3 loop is CASSQDGTALSEQFF. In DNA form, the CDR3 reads TGCGCCAGCAGCCAAGATGGGACGGCATTGTCTGAGCAGTTCTTC.

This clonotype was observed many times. The CDR3 here is CASSLVLGGTSYNEQFF. The CDR3 DNA sequence: TGTGCCAGCAGCTTAGTTCTAGGGGGAACCTCCTACAATGAGCAGTTCTTC. J is TRBJ2-1 and V is TRBV7-9; D is possibly TRBD1 (6 bases). V lost 1 base and J 0 bases, leaving 13 bases between the germline ends. The germline V gene encodes CDR1 SEHNR and CDR2 FQNEAQ (reference sequence). This CDR3 has 17 residues.

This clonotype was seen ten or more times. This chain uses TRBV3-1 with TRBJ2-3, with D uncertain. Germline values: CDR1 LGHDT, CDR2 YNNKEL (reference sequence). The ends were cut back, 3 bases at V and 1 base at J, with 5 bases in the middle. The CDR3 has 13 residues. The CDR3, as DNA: TGTGCCAGCAGCCAGAGACGCACAGATACGCAGTATTTT. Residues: CASSQRRTDTQYF.

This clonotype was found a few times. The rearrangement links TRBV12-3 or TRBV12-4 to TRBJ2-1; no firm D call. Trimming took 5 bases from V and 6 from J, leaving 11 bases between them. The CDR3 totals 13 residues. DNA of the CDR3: TGTGCCAGCAGTGAAAGGGTCTTCAATGAGCAGTTCTTC. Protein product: CASSERVFNEQFF.